These 19 T cell receptor beta chains were sequenced from one sample in a study of blood T cells in healthy people across ages. It was with a sample-barcoded 5' primer and a J-beta primer mix that a second PCR of roughly 7 to 11 cycles was run. Using its own MiXCR run on the 5' RACE reads, TCRdb lists one record per CDR3 protein. The data contain some 900,000 distinct CDR3 sequences, around 46% of them singletons. Source material: blood. Every receptor here comes from a man younger than 40 in good health.

This chain links TRBV10-3 with TRBJ1-4; D is undetermined. The germline V gene has CDR1 ENHRY and CDR2 SYGVKD. Between the trimmed V and J ends, which lost 6 bases and 4 bases, there was a span of 12 bases. This CDR3 contains 14 residues. The CDR3 coding sequence is TGTGCCATCAGGCAGACGGACCATAATGAAAAACTGTTTTTT. Translation gives CAIRQTDHNEKLFF.

This clonotype was recorded many times. The chain joins TRBV20-1 to TRBJ1-5; tentative D call: TRBD1 (6 bases). With 5 bases removed from V and 9 bases from J, the gap between germline ends came to 17 bases. Germline assignment: CDR1 DFQATT and CDR2 SNEGSKA (reference sequence). This CDR3 spans 13 amino acids. DNA for the CDR3: TGCAGTGCTCCGAGACAGGTCTTAGGGCCCCAGCATTTT. Translation gives CSAPRQVLGPQHF.

In this sample, this clonotype turned up many times. Germline is not matched at one junction end, which may reflect a read error. The chain combines TRBV12-3 or TRBV12-4 with TRBJ1-5; D is unresolved. The CDR3 length is 13 residues. The CDR3 spells CASSLEGRQPQHF. CDR3 DNA: TGTGCCAGCAGCTTAGAAGGGCGTCAGCCCCAGCATTTT.

This clonotype appeared many times. The chain uses TRBV12-3 or TRBV12-4 and TRBJ2-7; a possible D gene is TRBD1 (5 bases). CDR3 length: 13 amino acids. The V and J ends lost 6 bases and 2 bases respectively, with 11 bases between them. CDR3 sequence: CASRTAAAYEQYF. The CDR3 DNA reads TGTGCCAGCAGGACAGCCGCCGCCTACGAGCAGTACTTC.

This clonotype was counted between two and nine times. The chain joins TRBV7-9 to TRBJ1-1, with 7 bases matching TRBD1. Trimming at V came to 6 bases and at J to 4 bases, leaving 14 bases not matched to a gene. The CDR3 has 16 amino acids. Germline V lookup: CDR1 SEHNR, CDR2 FQNEAQ (reference sequence). CDR3 sequence: CASSPRTGDGVTEAFF. The CDR3 DNA is TGTGCCAGCAGTCCCCGGACAGGTGATGGTGTCACTGAAGCTTTCTTT.

This clonotype was detected only a few times. This rearrangement joins TRBV7-2 to TRBJ1-4, with TRBD1 as a possible D gene (5 bases). The CDR3 has 14 amino acids. Germline assignment: CDR1 SGHTA and CDR2 FQGNSA. V was pared by 4 bases and J by 2 bases, with 8 bases between. CDR3 protein: CASSYGGTNEKLFF. DNA of the CDR3: TGTGCCAGCAGCTATGGGGGGACTAATGAAAAACTGTTTTTT.

The J gene is TRBJ1-5, the V gene TRBV6-2 or TRBV6-3, with D perhaps TRBD1 (5 bases). V shed 7 bases and J shed 9 bases, with 19 bases lying between them. Germline-derived CDR1 and CDR2 are MNHEY and SVGEGT. The CDR3 extends over 14 amino acids. CDR3 amino acids: CASNTQGTVRPQHF. In DNA form, the CDR3 reads TGTGCCAGCAATACTCAGGGAACCGTTCGGCCCCAGCATTTT.

The chain recombines TRBV10-2 with TRBJ1-2, with D unclear. The CDR3 runs to 12 residues. V was cut by 3 bases and J by 7 bases, with 9 bases left in between. CDR1 and CDR2 (germline): WSHSY, SAAADI. For the CDR3, the DNA is TGCGCCAGCAGTGAAAGGCAATCTGGCTACACCTTC. It translates to CASSERQSGYTF.

The chain joins TRBV2 to TRBJ1-6, with D possibly TRBD1 on 6 matching bases. Germline assignment: CDR1 SNHLY and CDR2 FYNNEI. Trimming stripped 8 bases from V and 8 bases from J, with 25 bases between. The CDR3 covers 17 residues. The CDR3 sequence: CASHSGTPYTLDSPLHF. In DNA, the CDR3 is TGTGCCAGCCATTCCGGGACACCATATACCCTTGATTCACCCCTCCACTTT.

This clonotype was counted a few times. CDR3 nucleotides: TGTGCCAGCAGCCAATCTCAGGTCCGGTCCTACGAGCAGTACTTC. Encoded protein: CASSQSQVRSYEQYF. The chain uses TRBV16 and TRBJ2-7; D unresolved. Deletions cut 0 bases from V and 1 base from J, with 10 bases between. The CDR3 is made up of 15 amino acids. In germline, CDR1 is KGHSY, CDR2 FQNENV.

CDR3 sequence (DNA): TGTGCCAGCACCTGGGGGGCTGAAGCTTTCTTT. Translated, it gives CASTWGAEAFF. The chain is built from TRBV2 and TRBJ1-1, with D tentatively TRBD1 (5 bases). The CDR3 covers 11 residues. CDR1 SNHLY and CDR2 FYNNEI come from the germline V gene. V lost 7 bases and J 6 bases, leaving 9 bases between the germline ends.

This clonotype was found a few times. The chain recombines TRBV6-2 or TRBV6-3 with TRBJ2-2; D gene uncertain. Trimming shortened V by 4 bases and J by 0 bases, and 9 bases separated the two germline ends. The CDR3 totals 15 residues. In germline, CDR1 is MNHEY, CDR2 SVGEGT. The CDR3 nucleotides read TGTGCCAGCAGTTTTGGGCGGACGAACACCGGGGAGCTGTTTTTT. Its translation: CASSFGRTNTGELFF.

This clonotype was observed a single time. A read error may produce the germline difference seen at one junction end. This chain uses TRBV10-3 with TRBJ1-5; no clear D gene. The germline gives CDR1 ENHRY, CDR2 SYGVKD. The CDR3 consists of 15 residues. This chain's CDR3 is CVIKSTTAENQPQHF. In nucleotides, the CDR3 is TGTGTCATCAAGAGTACGACGGCCGAAAATCAGCCCCAGCATTTT.

The J gene is TRBJ2-3, the V gene TRBV15; D might be TRBD1 or TRBD2, each matching 6 bases. V was pared by 1 base and J by 2 bases, with 7 bases between. CDR3 length: 14 amino acids. The germline V gene has CDR1 LNHNV and CDR2 YYDKDF (reference sequence). The CDR3 sequence: CATSRGGATDTQYF. CDR3 DNA sequence: TGTGCCACCAGCAGAGGGGGGGCCACAGATACGCAGTATTTT. Full variable domain (rest looked up from reference TRBV15 and TRBJ2-3): DAMVIQNPRYQVTQFGKPVTLSCSQTLNHNVMYWYQQKSSQAPKLLFHYYDKDFNNEADTPDNFQSRRPNTSFCFLDIRSPGLGDTAMYLCATSRGGATDTQYFGPGTRLTVL.

With respect to this clonotype: A junction boundary mismatches the germline segment, possibly from a read error. The J gene is TRBJ2-1, the V gene TRBV2; 8 positions agree with TRBD1. There are 15 residues in the CDR3. From germline, CDR1 is SNHLY and CDR2 FYNNEI. The CDR3 DNA reads TGTGCCGGCAGCGAGAACAGGGGGTTCTTCAATGAGCAGTTCTTC. Protein product: CAGSENRGFFNEQFF. Based on the CDR3 plus reference TRBV2 and TRBJ2-1, the full variable domain is EPEVTQTPSHQVTQMGQEVILRCVPISNHLYFYWYRQILGQKVEFLVSFYNNEISEKSEIFDDQFSVERPDGSNFTLKIRSTKLEDSAMYFCAGSENRGFFNEQFFGPGTRLTVL.

J is TRBJ1-6 and V is TRBV6-1, with unresolved D. This CDR3 spans 15 amino acids. The ends were cut back, 4 bases at V and 9 bases at J, with 16 bases in the middle. Germline-derived CDR1 and CDR2 are MNHNS and SASEGT. CDR3 nucleotide sequence: TGTGCCAGCAGTGTGGGCGGAGGGAATACTTCACCCCTCCACTTT. Protein sequence: CASSVGGGNTSPLHF.

The CDR3 is CASSSTGFSYEQYF. CDR3 bases: TGTGCCAGCAGCTCGACAGGGTTCTCCTACGAGCAGTACTTC. The V call is TRBV7-9, the J call TRBJ2-7; 7 bases line up with TRBD1. The CDR3 extends over 14 amino acids. Germline lookup yields CDR1 SEHNR and CDR2 FQNEAQ (reference sequence). V dropped 4 bases and J dropped 0; count of bases not matched to a gene: 3. The complete variable domain, with remaining parts taken from reference TRBV7-9 and TRBJ2-7, reads DTGVSQNPRHKITKRGQNVTFRCDPISEHNRLYWYRQTLGQGPEFLTYFQNEAQLEKSRLLSDRFSAERPKGSFSTLEIQRTEQGDSAMYLCASSSTGFSYEQYFGPGTRLTVT.

This sequence joins TRBV20-1 and TRBJ2-1, with TRBD2 matching 8 bases. Germline V lookup: CDR1 DFQATT, CDR2 SNEGSKA (reference sequence). The CDR3 runs to 14 residues. The V and J ends lost 4 bases and 4 bases, in that order; junction bases with no gene match: 6. The CDR3 DNA follows: TGCAGTGCTACCGGGACTAGAGATTACAATGAGCAGTTCTTC. It codes for CSATGTRDYNEQFF.

J is TRBJ2-7 and V is TRBV6-6; TRBD1 might be the D (6 bases). V was trimmed by 2 bases and J by 7 bases, leaving 12 bases between them. This CDR3 contains 13 residues. Looked up from germline, CDR1 is MNHNY and CDR2 is SVGAGI (reference sequence). The CDR3 is CASSYGQYNEQYF. CDR3 DNA sequence: TGTGCCAGCAGTTACGGACAGTACAATGAGCAGTACTTC.